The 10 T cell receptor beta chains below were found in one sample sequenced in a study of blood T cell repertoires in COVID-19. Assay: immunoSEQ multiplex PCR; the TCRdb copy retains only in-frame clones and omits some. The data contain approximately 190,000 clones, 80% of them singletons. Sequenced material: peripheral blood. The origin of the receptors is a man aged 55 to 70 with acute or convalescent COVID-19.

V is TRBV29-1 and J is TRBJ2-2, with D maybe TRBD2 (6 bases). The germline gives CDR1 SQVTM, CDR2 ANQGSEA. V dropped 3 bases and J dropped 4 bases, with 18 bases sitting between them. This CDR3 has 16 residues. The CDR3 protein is CSVESGEWLGTGELFF. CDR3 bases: TGCAGCGTTGAGTCGGGGGAGTGGTTAGGCACCGGGGAGCTGTTTTTT.

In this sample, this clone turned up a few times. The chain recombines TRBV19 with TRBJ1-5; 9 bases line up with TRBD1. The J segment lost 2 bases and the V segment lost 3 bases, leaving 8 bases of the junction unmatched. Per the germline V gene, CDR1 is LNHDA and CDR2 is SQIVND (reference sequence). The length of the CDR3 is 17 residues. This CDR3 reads CASSIYGTGYGNQPQHF. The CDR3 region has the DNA TGTGCCAGTAGTATTTATGGGACAGGGTATGGCAATCAGCCCCAGCATTTT.

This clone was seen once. In DNA, the CDR3 is TGTGCCAGCTCAGCGCAGGGGGCGAGTTACAATGAGCAGTTCTTC. Amino acid sequence: CASSAQGASYNEQFF. J is TRBJ2-1 and V is TRBV18; 8 positions match TRBD1. This CDR3 contains 15 residues. Per germline, CDR1 KGHSH and CDR2 LQKENI. The V gene end was trimmed by 5 bases and the J gene end by 4 bases; junction bases not matched to a gene: 7.

The CDR3 DNA is TGTGCCAGCAGCCAAGGATTCGACGGGGGGGCCTTCTTC. This sequence encodes CASSQGFDGGAFF. The V gene is TRBV3-1 (or the pseudogene TRBV3-2), the J gene TRBJ2-1, with 8 nucleotides matching TRBD2. Trimming took 1 base from V and 16 from J; bases not matched to a gene: 9. CDR1 and CDR2 (germline): LGHDT, YNNKEL (reference sequence). This CDR3 has 13 amino acids.

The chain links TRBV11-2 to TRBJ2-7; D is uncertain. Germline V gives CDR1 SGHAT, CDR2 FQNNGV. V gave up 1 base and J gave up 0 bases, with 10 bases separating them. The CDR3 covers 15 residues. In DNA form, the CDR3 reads TGTGCCAGCAGCTTAGCAGGAACCCACTCCTACGAGCAGTACTTC. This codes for CASSLAGTHSYEQYF.

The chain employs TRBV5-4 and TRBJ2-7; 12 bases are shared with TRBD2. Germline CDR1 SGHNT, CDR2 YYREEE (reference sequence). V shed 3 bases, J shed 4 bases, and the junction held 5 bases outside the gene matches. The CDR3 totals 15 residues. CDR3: CASSSRTSGAYEQYF. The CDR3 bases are TGTGCCAGCAGCTCCAGGACTAGCGGGGCTTACGAGCAGTACTTC.

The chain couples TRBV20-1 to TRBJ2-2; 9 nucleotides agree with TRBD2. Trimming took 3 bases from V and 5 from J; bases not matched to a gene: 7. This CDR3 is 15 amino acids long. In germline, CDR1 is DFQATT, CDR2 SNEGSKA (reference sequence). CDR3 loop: CSASRFAGGTGELFF. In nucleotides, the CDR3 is TGCAGTGCTAGTCGGTTTGCGGGAGGGACCGGGGAGCTGTTTTTT.

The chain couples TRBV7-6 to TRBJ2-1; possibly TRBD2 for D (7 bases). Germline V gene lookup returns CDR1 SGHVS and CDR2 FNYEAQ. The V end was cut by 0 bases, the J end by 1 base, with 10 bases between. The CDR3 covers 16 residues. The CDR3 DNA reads TGTGCCAGCAGCTTAGCGGGGGGGCTTTCCTACAATGAGCAGTTCTTC. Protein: CASSLAGGLSYNEQFF.

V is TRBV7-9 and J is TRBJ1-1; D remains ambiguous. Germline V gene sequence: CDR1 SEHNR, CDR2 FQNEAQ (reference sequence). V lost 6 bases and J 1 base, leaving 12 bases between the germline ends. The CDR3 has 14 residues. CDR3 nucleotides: TGTGCCAGCAGGCGGACTCCCCCGAACACTGAAGCTTTCTTT. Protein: CASRRTPPNTEAFF. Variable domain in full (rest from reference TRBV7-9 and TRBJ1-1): DTGVSQNPRHKITKRGQNVTFRCDPISEHNRLYWYRQTLGQGPEFLTYFQNEAQLEKSRLLSDRFSAERPKGSFSTLEIQRTEQGDSAMYLCASRRTPPNTEAFFGQGTRLTVV.

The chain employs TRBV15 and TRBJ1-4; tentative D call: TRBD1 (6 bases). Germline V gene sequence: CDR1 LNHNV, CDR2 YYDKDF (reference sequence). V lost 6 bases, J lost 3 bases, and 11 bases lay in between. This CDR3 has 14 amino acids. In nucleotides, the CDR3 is TGTGCCACCAGTTGGCGGACAGCTAATGAAAAACTGTTTTTT. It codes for CATSWRTANEKLFF.